The 18 T cell receptor beta chains listed next were all sequenced from one sample in a study of blood T cells in healthy people across ages. Then a second PCR, running roughly 7 to 12 cycles, was carried out with a sample-barcoded 5' primer and a J-beta primer mix. Using its own MiXCR run on the 5' RACE reads, TCRdb lists one record per CDR3 protein. The data contain about a million distinct CDR3 sequences, about 53% of them singletons. Sample: blood. The receptors come from a woman aged 55-70 years in good health.

DNA for the CDR3: TGCGCCAGCAGCTTGGGCCAGGGTAAAGACATTCAGTACTTC. Translating it yields CASSLGQGKDIQYF. The chain employs TRBV5-1 and TRBJ2-4, with D perhaps TRBD1 (5 bases). Trimming took off 0 bases at V and 8 bases at J, with 12 bases between the two ends. Germline CDR1 SGHRS, CDR2 YFSETQ. The CDR3 is 14 amino acids.

This chain links TRBV5-4 with TRBJ2-4; D tentatively fits TRBD1 or TRBD2 (5 bases each). The better agreement between TRBJ2-7 and the DNA end casts doubt on the J call. Germline CDR1 SGHNT, CDR2 YYREEE (reference sequence). The CDR3 sequence is 15 residues long. CDR3 residues: CASSVPGPLSYEQYF. CDR3 coding DNA: TGTGCCAGCAGTGTTCCGGGACCTTTAAGCTACGAGCAGTACTTC.

This rearrangement joins TRBV20-1 to TRBJ1-2; 7 nucleotides match TRBD1. The CDR3 loop spans 13 amino acids. With 0 bases clipped from V and 4 bases from J, the junction kept 2 bases outside the gene matches. Germline V gene sequence: CDR1 DFQATT, CDR2 SNEGSKA (reference sequence). The chain's CDR3 is CSARDQGVYGYTF. CDR3 DNA sequence: TGCAGTGCTAGAGACCAGGGGGTCTATGGCTACACCTTC.

In the case of this clonotype: One end of the junction varies from germline; a read error may be responsible. This chain uses TRBV7-3 with TRBJ2-3, with 7 positions matching TRBD2. The CDR3 has 15 residues. Looked up from germline, CDR1 is SGHTA and CDR2 is FQGTGA. CDR3 nucleotides: TGTGCCAGCAGCTTAAGGGAGACTAGCACAGATATGCAGTATTTT. Encoded protein: CASSLRETSTDMQYF.

Points on this clonotype: This may be a read error: a much more frequent sequence differs by one nucleotide. The chain carries TRBV29-1 and TRBJ2-5; 13 nucleotides agree with TRBD2. The CDR3 sequence is 14 residues long. The V gene end was trimmed by 6 bases and the J gene end by 9 bases; junction bases not matched to a gene: 10. The germline V gene has CDR1 SQVTM and CDR2 ANQGSEA. As DNA, the CDR3 is TGCAGCGTCCAGAGGACTAGCGGGAGTGAGGCCCAGTACTTC. Translated: CSVQRTSGSEAQYF.

This clonotype was counted between two and nine times. This chain uses TRBV28 with TRBJ2-1; 7 bases fit TRBD1. Germline V CDR1 and CDR2: MDHEN, SYDVKM. The CDR3 consists of 15 residues. With V trimmed by 6 bases and J by 6 bases, 11 bases remained unmatched. The CDR3 sequence: CASSLPQRGPNEQFF. CDR3 bases: TGTGCCAGCAGCCTCCCCCAGAGGGGGCCCAATGAGCAGTTCTTC. The full variable domain, rest sourced from reference TRBV28 and TRBJ2-1, is DVKVTQSSRYLVKRTGEKVFLECVQDMDHENMFWYRQDPGLGLRLIYFSYDVKMKEKGDIPEGYSVSREKKERFSLILESASTNQTSMYLCASSLPQRGPNEQFFGPGTRLTVL.

The chain employs TRBV4-1 and TRBJ1-1; TRBD1 matches at 8 bases. Germline CDR1 and CDR2: MGHRA and YSYEKL. J lost 4 bases, V lost 3 bases, and 10 bases had no gene match. The CDR3 runs to 16 residues. The CDR3 coding sequence is TGCGCCAGCAGCCACCGACAGGGGAGGTTCAGCACTGAAGCTTTCTTT. Translating it yields CASSHRQGRFSTEAFF.

This clonotype was counted ten times or more. The V gene is TRBV12-3 or TRBV12-4, the J gene TRBJ1-4; D is unclear. The CDR3 consists of 11 residues. Deletions cut 2 bases from V and 7 bases from J, with 2 bases between. The CDR3 protein is CASSLSEKLFF. In DNA form, the CDR3 reads TGTGCCAGCAGTTTAAGTGAAAAACTGTTTTTT.

CDR3 sequence: CSAPRRDLNTGELFF. In DNA, the CDR3 is TGCAGTGCCCCTCGCCGGGACTTGAACACCGGGGAGCTGTTTTTT. V is TRBV20-1 and J is TRBJ2-2; D may be TRBD2 (6 bases). The germline V and J ends were trimmed by 6 bases and 1 base, with 15 bases remaining between them. The CDR3 extends over 15 amino acids. Per germline, CDR1 DFQATT and CDR2 SNEGSKA (reference sequence).

V usage is TRBV27 and J usage is TRBJ2-7; D tentatively reads TRBD1 or TRBD2 (5 bases each). Germline loops: CDR1 MNHEY, CDR2 SMNVEV (reference sequence). The V and J ends lost 0 bases and 2 bases respectively, with 11 bases between them. The CDR3 is made up of 15 amino acids. The CDR3 DNA reads TGTGCCAGCAGTTTATCGTGGGGGAGTACCTACGAGCAGTACTTC. This encodes CASSLSWGSTYEQYF.

The chain links TRBV5-1 to TRBJ1-2; the D gene is possibly TRBD1 (5 bases). The CDR3 length is 15 residues. Looked up from germline, CDR1 is SGHRS and CDR2 is YFSETQ. Deletions cut 4 bases from V and 3 bases from J, with 16 bases between. The CDR3 DNA is TGCGCCAGCAGCCCTGGGGCCGATGGATACTATGGCTACACCTTC. This gives the protein CASSPGADGYYGYTF.

This sequence joins TRBV7-2 and TRBJ2-3, with 8 bases fitting TRBD2. The CDR3 extends over 17 amino acids. Per the germline V gene, CDR1 is SGHTA and CDR2 is FQGNSA. Unmatched junction bases numbered 9, after V lost 3 bases and J lost 1 base. The CDR3 nucleotides read TGTGCCAGCAGCTTCCCAACTACTAGCGGACGCACAGATACGCAGTATTTT. As protein: CASSFPTTSGRTDTQYF.

About this clonotype itself: Being one base from a much bigger clone, this may be a read error. The chain carries TRBV2 and TRBJ2-1; 12 bases agree with TRBD1. The germline V gene encodes CDR1 SNHLY and CDR2 FYNNEI. The CDR3 has 15 residues. CDR3 sequence reads: CAGRGGTGGLSEQFF. CDR3 coding DNA: TGTGCCGGCAGGGGGGGGACAGGGGGCCTTTCAGAGCAGTTCTTC. Full variable domain (outside the CDR3, taken from reference TRBV2 and TRBJ2-1): EPEVTQTPSHQVTQMGQEVILRCVPISNHLYFYWYRQILGQKVEFLVSFYNNEISEKSEIFDDQFSVERPDGSNFTLKIRSTKLEDSAMYFCAGRGGTGGLSEQFFGPGTRLTVL.

V gene TRBV18 combines with J gene TRBJ2-5; 8 nucleotides agree with TRBD2. V lost 3 bases and J lost 1; bases outside the gene matches: 7. The CDR3 consists of 16 residues. The germline CDR1 and CDR2 sequences are KGHSH and LQKENI. The CDR3 DNA follows: TGTGCCAGCTCACCGCTGCCAGCGGGGGCCCAAGAGACCCAGTACTTC. It yields the protein CASSPLPAGAQETQYF.

This clonotype came up once. The V and J genes are TRBV7-9 and TRBJ2-2; D not certain. This CDR3 contains 13 residues. Germline-derived CDR1 and CDR2 are SEHNR and FQNEAQ (reference sequence). V was shortened by 1 base and J by 7 bases, with 7 bases between the two germline ends. CDR3 amino acids: CASSLEGNGELFF. The CDR3 DNA is TGTGCCAGCAGCTTAGAAGGGAACGGGGAGCTGTTTTTT.

The chain links TRBV11-2 to TRBJ2-1, with D possibly being TRBD2 (6 bases). Germline CDR1 SGHAT, CDR2 FQNNGV. Deletions cut 5 bases from V and 8 bases from J, with 16 bases between. CDR3 size: 14 residues. The CDR3 sequence: CASSRITSFDEQFF. The CDR3, as DNA: TGTGCCAGCAGCCGGATTACTAGCTTCGATGAGCAGTTCTTC.

The rearrangement uses TRBV7-9 and TRBJ1-5; 7 bases align to TRBD1. In germline, CDR1 is SEHNR, CDR2 FQNEAQ (reference sequence). Germline trimming cut 5 bases from V and 9 bases from J; bases unmatched to any gene: 10. This CDR3 is built from 14 residues. The CDR3 protein is CASSHTGAPGPQHF. The DNA of the CDR3 is TGTGCCAGCAGCCATACAGGGGCGCCGGGGCCCCAGCATTTT.

This clonotype was counted between two and nine times. The chain is built from TRBV2 and TRBJ2-7; 7 bases line up with TRBD2. CDR3 length equals 14 residues. V lost 1 base to trimming and J lost 5 bases; unmatched junction nucleotides: 5. The V gene's germline CDR1 is SNHLY and CDR2 FYNNEI. CDR3 amino acids: CASSEGGSFHEQYF. The CDR3 DNA is TGTGCCAGCAGTGAAGGCGGGAGCTTTCACGAGCAGTACTTC. Together with reference TRBV2 and TRBJ2-7, the CDR3 gives the full variable domain: EPEVTQTPSHQVTQMGQEVILRCVPISNHLYFYWYRQILGQKVEFLVSFYNNEISEKSEIFDDQFSVERPDGSNFTLKIRSTKLEDSAMYFCASSEGGSFHEQYFGPGTRLTVT.